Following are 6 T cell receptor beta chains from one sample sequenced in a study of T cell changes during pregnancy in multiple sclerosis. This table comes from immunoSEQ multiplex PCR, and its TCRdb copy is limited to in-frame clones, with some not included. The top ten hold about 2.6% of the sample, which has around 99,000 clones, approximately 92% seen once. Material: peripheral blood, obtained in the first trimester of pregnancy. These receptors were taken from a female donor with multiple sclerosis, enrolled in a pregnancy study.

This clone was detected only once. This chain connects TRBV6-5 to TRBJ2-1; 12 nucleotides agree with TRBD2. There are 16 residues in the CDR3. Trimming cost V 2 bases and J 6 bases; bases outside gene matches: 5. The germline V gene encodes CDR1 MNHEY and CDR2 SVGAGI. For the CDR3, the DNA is TGTGCCAGCAGTTACGGGGGACTAGCGGGTTCCAATGAGCAGTTCTTC. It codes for CASSYGGLAGSNEQFF.

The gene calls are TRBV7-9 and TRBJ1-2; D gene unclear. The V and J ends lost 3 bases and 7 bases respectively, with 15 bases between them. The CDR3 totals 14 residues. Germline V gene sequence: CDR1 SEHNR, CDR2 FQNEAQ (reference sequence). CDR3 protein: CASSFSSGGFGYTF. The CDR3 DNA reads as TGTGCCAGCAGCTTCAGCAGCGGTGGGTTTGGCTACACCTTC.

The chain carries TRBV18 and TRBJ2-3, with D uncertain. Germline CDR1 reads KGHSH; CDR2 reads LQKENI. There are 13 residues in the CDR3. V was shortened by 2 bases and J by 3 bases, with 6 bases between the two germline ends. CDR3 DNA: TGTGCCAGCTCACCAATCTCTACAGATACGCAGTATTTT. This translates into CASSPISTDTQYF.

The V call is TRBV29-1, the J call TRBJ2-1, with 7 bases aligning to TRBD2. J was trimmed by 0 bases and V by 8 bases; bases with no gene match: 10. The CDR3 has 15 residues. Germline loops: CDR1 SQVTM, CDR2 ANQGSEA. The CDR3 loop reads CSSGGAGDSYNEQFF. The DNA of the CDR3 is TGCAGCTCAGGTGGGGCGGGAGACTCCTACAATGAGCAGTTCTTC.

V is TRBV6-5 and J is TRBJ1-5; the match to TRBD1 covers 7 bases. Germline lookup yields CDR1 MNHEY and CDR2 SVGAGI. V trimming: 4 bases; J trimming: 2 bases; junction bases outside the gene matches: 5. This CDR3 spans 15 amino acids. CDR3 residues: CASSFIQGGNQPQHF. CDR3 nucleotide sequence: TGTGCCAGCAGTTTTATTCAGGGGGGCAATCAGCCCCAGCATTTT.

The CDR3 loop reads CASSLGDRGREKLFF. The CDR3 coding sequence is TGTGCCAGCAGCTTGGGGGACAGGGGAAGGGAAAAACTGTTTTTT. The chain links TRBV5-8 to TRBJ1-4; 10 bases are a match to TRBD1. V dropped 0 bases and J dropped 8; count of bases not matched to a gene: 4. CDR1 is SGHTS, CDR2 YDEGEE, per germline. This CDR3 spans 15 amino acids.